The 17 T cell receptor beta chains listed next were all sequenced from one sample in a study of blood T cell repertoires in COVID-19. Profiling relied on immunoSEQ multiplex PCR, and the TCRdb table lists in-frame clones only, not all of them. The data show some 220,000 clones, with 80% to 85% seen just once and about 3% held by the top ten. The material sequenced was peripheral blood. All receptors come from a woman in her 30s who had recovered from COVID-19.

The table lists this clone with a few counts. This sequence joins TRBV6-1 and TRBJ2-2, with 10 bases aligning to TRBD2. V lost 2 bases and J lost 4; bases outside the gene matches: 10. The CDR3 loop spans 18 amino acids. Per germline, CDR1 MNHNS and CDR2 SASEGT. CDR3 protein: CASSERWLAGVFTGELFF. In nucleotides, the CDR3 is TGTGCCAGCAGTGAACGATGGCTAGCGGGAGTCTTCACCGGGGAGCTGTTTTTT.

V usage is TRBV13 and J usage is TRBJ2-1, with D possibly TRBD2 on 5 matching bases. The CDR3 runs 15 residues. Germline values: CDR1 PRHDT, CDR2 FYEKMQ (reference sequence). V lost 6 bases and J 2 bases, leaving 14 bases between the germline ends. The CDR3 region is CASSFPGTAYNEQFF. CDR3 DNA: TGTGCCAGCAGTTTCCCGGGAACAGCCTACAATGAGCAGTTCTTC.

The CDR3 loop reads CASSAYRGLTAKNIQYF. The CDR3, as DNA: TGTGCCAGCAGCGCCTACAGGGGGTTAACAGCCAAAAACATTCAGTACTTC. The chain is built from TRBV11-2 and TRBJ2-4; 8 nucleotides agree with TRBD1. Trimming removed 5 bases from V and 0 bases from J; junction bases left unmatched: 9. The CDR3 is 17 amino acids. Germline V lookup: CDR1 SGHAT, CDR2 FQNNGV.

The rearrangement joins TRBV2 to TRBJ2-1; 7 bases are shared with TRBD2. Trimming removed 4 bases from V and 4 bases from J; junction bases left unmatched: 7. CDR1 SNHLY and CDR2 FYNNEI come from the germline V gene. The CDR3 contains 15 residues. The CDR3 nucleotides read TGTGCCAGCAGTGGGACGGGAGGAACTTACAATGAGCAGTTCTTC. It translates to CASSGTGGTYNEQFF.

The CDR3 reads CASSQDTGANVLTF. The CDR3 bases are TGTGCCAGCAGCCAAGATACTGGGGCCAACGTCCTGACTTTC. The gene calls are TRBV3-1 (or the pseudogene TRBV3-2) and TRBJ2-6; no clear D gene. V was clipped by 0 bases and J by 2 bases, with 2 bases between them. CDR3 length equals 14 residues. Germline V gene lookup returns CDR1 LGHDT and CDR2 YNNKEL (reference sequence).

The chain links TRBV11-2 to TRBJ1-6; TRBD1 is a possible D gene (5 bases). Per the germline V gene, CDR1 is SGHAT and CDR2 is FQNNGV. The CDR3 is 14 residues long. Deletions cut 5 bases from V and 4 bases from J, with 9 bases between. The CDR3 loop reads CASSLPGYNSPLHF. The CDR3 coding sequence is TGTGCCAGCAGCCTTCCAGGGTATAATTCACCCCTCCACTTT.

The genes are TRBV27 and TRBJ1-4; TRBD1 aligns across 8 bases. This CDR3 is 17 amino acids long. From germline, CDR1 is MNHEY and CDR2 SMNVEV (reference sequence). V gave up 3 bases and J gave up 3 bases; unmatched junction bases: 9. In DNA, the CDR3 is TGTGCCAGCAGTTTCCCGACAGGGGAGAAGGCTAATGAAAAACTGTTTTTT. This codes for CASSFPTGEKANEKLFF.

The J gene is TRBJ2-1, the V gene TRBV19; TRBD2 matches 12 bases. V shed 3 bases and J 13 bases; nucleotides not matched to a gene: 13. This CDR3 has 16 residues. CDR1 is LNHDA, CDR2 SQIVND, per germline (reference sequence). CDR3 in amino acids: CASSMPSSGRAPGQFF. The CDR3 DNA follows: TGTGCCAGTAGTATGCCATCTAGCGGGAGGGCCCCCGGCCAGTTCTTC.

The gene calls are TRBV5-4 and TRBJ2-2; D call uncertain. The CDR3 loop spans 15 amino acids. Per germline, CDR1 SGHNT and CDR2 YYREEE (reference sequence). The germline V and J ends were trimmed by 4 bases and 6 bases, with 16 bases remaining between them. CDR3 bases: TGTGCCAGCAGCCCGGTCACCCCTCCGGCCGGGGAGCTGTTTTTT. Its protein product is CASSPVTPPAGELFF.

The genes are TRBV4-1 and TRBJ2-2; D possibly corresponds to TRBD2 (6 bases). This CDR3 is 14 amino acids long. V was clipped by 3 bases and J by 8 bases, with 13 bases between them. Germline V gene sequence: CDR1 MGHRA, CDR2 YSYEKL. In nucleotides, the CDR3 is TGCGCCAGCAGCCACCTAGCGAGAGAAGGGGAGCTGTTTTTT. Translation gives CASSHLAREGELFF.

V is TRBV19 and J is TRBJ2-1, with 13 bases aligning to TRBD2. After removal of 3 bases from V and 4 bases from J, the junction contained 6 bases not matched to a gene. CDR1 and CDR2 (germline): LNHDA, SQIVND (reference sequence). The CDR3 is 17 amino acids. The CDR3 spells CASSMGGLAGLYNEQFF. CDR3 bases: TGTGCCAGTAGTATGGGGGGACTAGCGGGATTATACAATGAGCAGTTCTTC.

DNA for the CDR3: TGTGCCTGGAGTAGGGCGGGAGGCTACAATGAGCAGTTCTTC. Its translation is CAWSRAGGYNEQFF. The chain recombines TRBV30 with TRBJ2-1, with TRBD2 matching over 8 bases. Germline loops: CDR1 GTSNPN, CDR2 SVGIG (reference sequence). The junction had 3 bases not matched to a gene; V was cut back by 2 bases and J by 3 bases. This CDR3 has 14 amino acids.

The chain has TRBV6-5 and TRBJ2-3; 10 bases align to TRBD2. CDR1 is MNHEY and CDR2 is SVGAGI in the germline V gene. CDR3 length equals 15 residues. J lost 2 bases, V lost 4 bases, and 3 bases had no gene match. CDR3 sequence: CASSSSGRFTDTQYF. The DNA for the CDR3 is TGTGCCAGCAGTTCTAGCGGGAGATTCACAGATACGCAGTATTTT.

V is TRBV5-1 and J is TRBJ2-2; TRBD1 matches at 9 bases. J gave up 2 bases and V 4 bases, and 6 bases lay outside the gene matches. From germline, CDR1 is SGHRS and CDR2 YFSETQ. This CDR3 contains 16 residues. DNA of the CDR3: TGCGCCAGCAGCCCTTACAGGGGGCAAAACACCGGGGAGCTGTTTTTT. It specifies CASSPYRGQNTGELFF.

This CDR3 reads CASSTGTRETQYF. CDR3 nucleotides: TGTGCCAGCAGCACCGGGACTAGAGAGACCCAGTACTTC. The genes are TRBV6-5 and TRBJ2-5, with TRBD2 matching over 8 bases. CDR1 and CDR2 from the germline V gene are MNHEY and SVGAGI. The CDR3 is 13 residues long. V lost 6 bases, J lost 4 bases, and 4 bases stayed unmatched.

The chain has TRBV28 and TRBJ1-5; D is unclear. V gave up 6 bases and J gave up 7 bases, with 7 bases separating them. Germline lookup yields CDR1 MDHEN and CDR2 SYDVKM. There are 11 residues in the CDR3. The CDR3 DNA follows: TGTGCCAGCAGCCAAGCGCAGCCCCAGCATTTT. Translating it yields CASSQAQPQHF.

This clone has just one count. CDR3 amino acids: CASSLTSRGSYTF. In DNA, the CDR3 is TGTGCCAGCAGCTTAACGTCCCGGGGAAGCTACACCTTC. This chain connects TRBV7-3 to TRBJ1-2; no clear D. V was clipped by 0 bases and J by 9 bases, with 11 bases between them. From germline, CDR1 is SGHTA and CDR2 FQGTGA. This CDR3 contains 13 residues. Using reference TRBV7-3 and TRBJ1-2 for the parts outside the CDR3, the full variable domain is GAGVSQTPSNKVTEKGKYVELRCDPISGHTALYWYRQSLGQGPEFLIYFQGTGAADDSGLPNDRFFAVRPEGSVSTLKIQRTERGDSAVYLCASSLTSRGSYTFGSGTRLTVV.